The 10 T cell receptor beta chains in this list originate from one sample, sequenced in a study of T cell changes during pregnancy in multiple sclerosis. Only in-frame clones appear in the TCRdb table, and some are missing; sequencing was by immunoSEQ multiplex PCR. The repertoire includes about 67,000 clones, roughly nine tenths of them detected once, and over 1.3% sits in the top ten. Here the sequenced sample was peripheral blood, taken in the second trimester of pregnancy. All receptors come from a female donor with multiple sclerosis, enrolled in a pregnancy study.

The rearrangement uses TRBV9 and TRBJ2-3, with 7 bases identical to TRBD1. V lost 1 base and J lost 2; bases outside the gene matches: 7. This CDR3 spans 16 amino acids. CDR1 is SGDLS, CDR2 YYNGEE, per germline. This CDR3 is CASSVRLGQDTDTQYF. In nucleotides, the CDR3 is TGTGCCAGCAGCGTACGATTAGGACAGGACACAGATACGCAGTATTTT. Drawing the rest from reference TRBV9 and TRBJ2-3, the complete variable domain is DSGVTQTPKHLITATGQRVTLRCSPRSGDLSVYWYQQSLDQGLQFLIQYYNGEERAKGNILERFSAQQFPDLHSELNLSSLELGDSALYFCASSVRLGQDTDTQYFGPGTRLTVL.

The chain recombines TRBV4-3 with TRBJ1-1; 11 nucleotides align to TRBD1. The CDR3 has 17 amino acids. CDR1 is LGHNA and CDR2 is YSLEER in the germline V gene. The V and J ends lost 0 bases and 4 bases, in that order; junction bases with no gene match: 7. CDR3 nucleotide sequence: TGCGCCAGCAGCCAAGAAACCCCCGGGACAGGGGGCACTGAAGCTTTCTTT. This codes for CASSQETPGTGGTEAFF.

The chain couples TRBV29-1 to TRBJ1-2, with 7 nucleotides matching TRBD1. V was pared by 2 bases and J by 3 bases, with 15 bases of the junction left unmatched. The germline V gene encodes CDR1 SQVTM and CDR2 ANQGSEA. The CDR3 is 17 amino acids. As DNA, the CDR3 is TGCAGCGTTGAAATAGGGTCAGGGGGTGGGCATGACTATGGCTACACCTTC. The encoded protein is CSVEIGSGGGHDYGYTF.

The V gene is TRBV4-2, the J gene TRBJ1-1; D is perhaps TRBD1 (5 bases). Germline V CDR1 and CDR2: LGHNA, YNFKEQ. The CDR3 loop spans 11 amino acids. V dropped 6 bases and J dropped 7 bases, with 9 bases sitting between them. The DNA of the CDR3 is TGTGCCAGCAGGGGGCGCCTTGAAGCTTTCTTT. Translation: CASRGRLEAFF.

V gene TRBV21-1 combines with J gene TRBJ2-7; the tabulated D call, TRBD1, remains unverified against the DNA. TRBV21-1 constitutes a pseudogene. The CDR3 extends over 15 amino acids. The CDR3 here is CAARQATFGNYEQYF. Here the CDR3 DNA reads TGTGCCGCCCGACAGGCTACATTCGGGAACTACGAGCAGTACTTC.

The J gene is TRBJ2-2, the V gene TRBV7-8, with D perhaps matching TRBD2 (6 bases). CDR1 SGHVS and CDR2 FQNEAQ come from the germline V gene. This CDR3 contains 14 residues. V was shortened by 11 bases and J by 2 bases, with 15 bases between the two germline ends. The CDR3 loop reads CAWEAPTNTGELFF. The CDR3 DNA reads as TGTGCCTGGGAGGCTCCAACCAACACCGGGGAGCTGTTTTTT. Using reference TRBV7-8 and TRBJ2-2 for the parts outside the CDR3, the full variable domain is GAGVSQSPRYKVAKRGQDVALRCDPISGHVSLFWYQQALGQGPEFLTYFQNEAQLDKSGLPSDRFFAERPEGSVSTLKIQRTQQEDSAVYLCAWEAPTNTGELFFGEGSRLTVL.

The chain joins TRBV4-2 to TRBJ1-3; TRBD1 matches 7 bases. The CDR3 has 18 amino acids. Germline V gene sequence: CDR1 LGHNA, CDR2 YNFKEQ. With 4 bases clipped from V and 0 bases from J, the junction kept 12 bases outside the gene matches. This chain's CDR3 is CASSPQGTVLFSGNTIYF. CDR3 DNA: TGTGCCAGCAGCCCCCAGGGGACAGTTCTTTTCTCTGGAAACACCATATATTTT.

The chain carries TRBV7-9 and TRBJ2-1, with 9 bases lining up with TRBD1. The CDR3 is made up of 18 amino acids. Germline V gene lookup returns CDR1 SEHNR and CDR2 FQNEAQ (reference sequence). The ends lost 3 bases at V and 6 bases at J; junction bases unmatched: 15. In DNA, the CDR3 is TGTGCCAGCAGCTTCTACCATTTTGGGACAGGGCTTTCCAATGAGCAGTTCTTC. Protein: CASSFYHFGTGLSNEQFF. Full variable domain (remainder filled in from reference TRBV7-9 and TRBJ2-1): DTGVSQNPRHKITKRGQNVTFRCDPISEHNRLYWYRQTLGQGPEFLTYFQNEAQLEKSRLLSDRFSAERPKGSFSTLEIQRTEQGDSAMYLCASSFYHFGTGLSNEQFFGPGTRLTVL.

The rearrangement uses TRBV11-2 and TRBJ2-5; 10 nucleotides align to TRBD2. Per the germline V gene, CDR1 is SGHAT and CDR2 is FQNNGV. V gave up 4 bases and J gave up 5 bases; unmatched junction bases: 10. The CDR3 totals 16 residues. Here the CDR3 DNA reads TGTGCCAGCAGCTATATACTAGCGGGGAGCCGGGAGACCCAGTACTTC. Protein: CASSYILAGSRETQYF.

This clone was recorded only once. This chain connects TRBV6-5 to TRBJ2-5; TRBD2 is a possible D gene (7 bases). The J call is doubtful: the DNA matches TRBJ2-7 better. The germline V gene has CDR1 MNHEY and CDR2 SVGAGI. This CDR3 is built from 13 residues. The CDR3 nucleotides are TGTGCCAGCAGGGTGGGAGGGACATACGAGCAGTACTTC. Translation gives CASRVGGTYEQYF.